One sample yielded the 27 T cell receptor beta chains listed below, sequenced in a study of cytomegalovirus exposure and HLA in healthy donors. Both 60 Vbeta primers and 13 Jbeta primers went into the PCR. Assay: immunoSEQ multiplex PCR; the TCRdb copy retains only in-frame clones and omits some. The table records approximately 170,000 clones, around 78% of them present only once. Material: PBMCs. These receptors originate from a woman aged 25 to 39 in good health and CMV-seropositive.

This sequence joins TRBV7-2 and TRBJ2-1; D not resolved. From germline, CDR1 is SGHTA and CDR2 FQGNSA. The germline V and J ends were trimmed by 3 bases and 5 bases, with 8 bases remaining between them. The length of the CDR3 is 13 residues. CDR3 sequence: CASSFLVNNEQFF. DNA for the CDR3: TGTGCCAGCAGCTTCCTTGTTAACAATGAGCAGTTCTTC.

The CDR3 DNA follows: TGTGCCAGCAGCACTCCAATAAGGGCCGGGACAGAACCCTACGAGCAGTACTTC. The encoded protein is CASSTPIRAGTEPYEQYF. The chain is built from TRBV7-2 and TRBJ2-7, with 7 bases lining up with TRBD1. CDR1 and CDR2 from the germline V gene are SGHTA and FQGNSA. This CDR3 is 18 amino acids long. The junction had 18 bases not matched to a gene; V was cut back by 5 bases and J by 2 bases. Variable domain in full (rest from reference TRBV7-2 and TRBJ2-7): GAGVSQSPSNKVTEKGKDVELRCDPISGHTALYWYRQSLGQGLEFLIYFQGNSAPDKSGLPSDRFSAERTGGSVSTLTIQRTQQEDSAVYLCASSTPIRAGTEPYEQYFGPGTRLTVT.

This clone occurred once. V and J are TRBV7-8 and TRBJ1-1; D not resolved. This CDR3 is 15 amino acids long. V was pared by 5 bases and J by 4 bases, with 17 bases between. Germline values: CDR1 SGHVS, CDR2 FQNEAQ. CDR3 in amino acids: CASSPPGRVGTEAFF. The CDR3 region has the DNA TGTGCCAGCAGCCCACCGGGGAGGGTGGGCACTGAAGCTTTCTTT.

The chain uses TRBV5-4 and TRBJ1-2; TRBD1 matches 7 bases. CDR1 is SGHNT and CDR2 is YYREEE in the germline V gene (reference sequence). Trimming removed 4 bases from V and 8 bases from J; junction bases left unmatched: 8. This CDR3 comprises 13 residues. The CDR3 here is CASSLDRAGGYTF. CDR3 coding DNA: TGTGCCAGCAGCCTTGACAGGGCTGGGGGCTACACCTTC.

J is TRBJ1-5 and V is TRBV4-2; possible D gene TRBD1, 5 bases. Between the trimmed V and J ends, which lost 0 bases and 4 bases, there was a span of 13 bases. The CDR3 extends over 16 amino acids. The germline V gene encodes CDR1 LGHNA and CDR2 YNFKEQ. In DNA form, the CDR3 reads TGTGCCAGCAGCCAAGATCAGCAGGGTTTGAATCAGCCCCAGCATTTT. Amino acid sequence: CASSQDQQGLNQPQHF.

V usage is TRBV27 and J usage is TRBJ1-1, with TRBD1 matching over 9 bases. The CDR3 has 17 amino acids. The V gene end was trimmed by 3 bases and the J gene end by 3 bases; junction bases not matched to a gene: 11. Germline V gives CDR1 MNHEY, CDR2 SMNVEV (reference sequence). CDR3 sequence reads: CASSFARTGARDTEAFF. The CDR3 DNA reads TGTGCCAGCAGTTTTGCCCGGACAGGGGCTAGGGACACTGAAGCTTTCTTT.

This sequence joins TRBV14 and TRBJ1-1; 7 bases match TRBD1. Per the germline V gene, CDR1 is SGHDN and CDR2 is FVKESK. V lost 1 base to trimming and J lost 5 bases; unmatched junction nucleotides: 4. The CDR3 sequence is 14 residues long. The CDR3 DNA reads as TGTGCCAGCAGCCAAGTCAGGGGGAGGACTGAAGCTTTCTTT. It encodes CASSQVRGRTEAFF.

As concerns this clone: The sample has other DNA sequences that encode this CDR3 too. The chain combines TRBV19 with TRBJ1-1, with D unclear. This CDR3 is built from 13 residues. Trimming pared 5 bases from V and 2 bases from J, leaving 9 bases between. The germline V gene encodes CDR1 LNHDA and CDR2 SQIVND (reference sequence). The CDR3 spells CASSRRGNTEAFF. The DNA for the CDR3 is TGTGCCAGTAGTCGACGGGGTAACACTGAAGCTTTCTTT.

The chain carries TRBV28 and TRBJ1-1; D remains ambiguous. The CDR3 runs to 16 residues. Per germline, CDR1 MDHEN and CDR2 SYDVKM. Between the trimmed V and J ends, which lost 3 bases and 3 bases, there was a span of 17 bases. CDR3 in amino acids: CASSFTFTPGDTEAFF. The CDR3 coding sequence is TGTGCCAGCAGTTTCACTTTCACTCCGGGAGACACTGAAGCTTTCTTT.

This chain uses TRBV6-6 with TRBJ1-5; TRBD1 matches 9 bases. The CDR3 is 15 amino acids. The germline gives CDR1 MNHNY, CDR2 SVGAGI (reference sequence). The J segment lost 5 bases and the V segment lost 5 bases, leaving 7 bases of the junction unmatched. In DNA form, the CDR3 reads TGTGCCAGCAGTAAACCGGGACAGGGCTATCAGCCCCAGCATTTT. Protein: CASSKPGQGYQPQHF.

The chain combines TRBV5-1 with TRBJ2-7; 10 bases match TRBD1. This CDR3 is built from 14 residues. CDR1 and CDR2 (germline): SGHRS, YFSETQ. V lost 3 bases and J lost 2; bases outside the gene matches: 2. CDR3 in amino acids: CASSWTGGTYEQYF. Written as DNA, the CDR3 is TGCGCCAGCAGCTGGACAGGGGGGACCTACGAGCAGTACTTC.

The J gene is TRBJ1-6, the V gene TRBV2; the D is unclear. V shed 4 bases and J shed 19 bases, with 20 bases lying between them. Per germline, CDR1 SNHLY and CDR2 FYNNEI. The CDR3 length is 13 residues. CDR3 loop: CASSGSSLGQSHF. The CDR3 DNA sequence: TGTGCCAGCAGTGGATCGAGTTTGGGCCAATCTCACTTT.

The chain links TRBV7-6 to TRBJ1-6; 10 positions agree with TRBD1. From germline, CDR1 is SGHVS and CDR2 FNYEAQ. The CDR3 covers 16 residues. Unmatched junction bases numbered 9, after V lost 5 bases and J lost 8 bases. The CDR3 spells CASSGRDRGRDSPLHF. As DNA, the CDR3 is TGTGCCAGCAGCGGAAGGGACAGGGGTCGGGATTCACCCCTCCACTTT.

V and J are TRBV5-6 and TRBJ1-3; TRBD1 aligns across 10 bases. Germline V lookup: CDR1 SGHDT, CDR2 YYEEEE. CDR3 length equals 16 residues. The trim removed 1 base at V and 4 bases at J, leaving 5 bases unmatched. Here the CDR3 reads CASSLSGQGYGNTIYF. Written as DNA, the CDR3 is TGTGCCAGCAGCTTGTCGGGACAGGGGTACGGAAACACCATATATTTT.

This clone showed up just a few times. The V call is TRBV5-1, the J call TRBJ2-3; D is perhaps TRBD1 (6 bases). Germline lookup yields CDR1 SGHRS and CDR2 YFSETQ. V was shortened by 5 bases and J by 0 bases, with 16 bases between the two germline ends. The CDR3 is 16 residues long. The chain's CDR3 is CASRDRAGASTDTQYF. The CDR3 nucleotides are TGCGCCAGCAGGGACCGAGCAGGGGCTAGCACAGATACGCAGTATTTT.

The genes are TRBV2 and TRBJ1-2; weak D call: TRBD1 (6 bases). CDR1 and CDR2 (germline): SNHLY, FYNNEI. V lost 6 bases, J lost 4 bases, and 15 bases lay in between. The CDR3 loop spans 14 amino acids. The chain's CDR3 is CASSRQARAYGYTF. CDR3 bases: TGTGCCAGCAGCCGACAGGCAAGGGCCTATGGCTACACCTTC.

V gene TRBV30 combines with J gene TRBJ1-5; D gene unclear. The CDR3 has 13 amino acids. Trimming took off 2 bases at V and 7 bases at J, with 12 bases between the two ends. Germline V gene data show CDR1 as GTSNPN and CDR2 as SVGIG (reference sequence). The CDR3 DNA sequence: TGTGCCTGGAGTAATGGAGGGTCCCAGCCCCAGCATTTT. This translates into CAWSNGGSQPQHF.

The V gene is TRBV5-6, the J gene TRBJ2-1; tentative D call: TRBD2 (5 bases). Trimming stripped 4 bases from V and 3 bases from J, with 14 bases between. The CDR3 has 15 amino acids. Looked up from germline, CDR1 is SGHDT and CDR2 is YYEEEE. The CDR3 is CASSQLGFYYNEQFF. The CDR3 DNA is TGTGCCAGCAGCCAACTAGGATTCTACTACAATGAGCAGTTCTTC.

J is TRBJ1-2 and V is TRBV7-2; 7 bases are shared with TRBD1. Germline-derived CDR1 and CDR2 are SGHTA and FQGNSA. CDR3 length: 14 amino acids. Trimming removed 4 bases from V and 4 bases from J; junction bases left unmatched: 6. The CDR3 DNA is TGTGCCAGCAGCTCGCCGGACAGGCTCTATGGCTACACCTTC. As protein: CASSSPDRLYGYTF.

This chain uses TRBV2 with TRBJ1-5; D unresolved. This CDR3 spans 13 amino acids. Germline values: CDR1 SNHLY, CDR2 FYNNEI. V was shortened by 7 bases and J by 0 bases, with 7 bases between the two germline ends. The CDR3 DNA sequence: TGTGCCAGCATGGCAGATAGCAATCAGCCCCAGCATTTT. Amino acids: CASMADSNQPQHF. Variable domain in full (rest from reference TRBV2 and TRBJ1-5): EPEVTQTPSHQVTQMGQEVILRCVPISNHLYFYWYRQILGQKVEFLVSFYNNEISEKSEIFDDQFSVERPDGSNFTLKIRSTKLEDSAMYFCASMADSNQPQHFGDGTRLSIL.

The V gene is TRBV5-1, the J gene TRBJ2-7; 12 nucleotides line up with TRBD2. The CDR3 runs 16 residues. Per the germline V gene, CDR1 is SGHRS and CDR2 is YFSETQ. J was trimmed by 0 bases and V by 4 bases; bases with no gene match: 5. Here the CDR3 reads CASSRGTSGFSYEQYF. For the CDR3, the DNA is TGCGCCAGCAGCCGAGGGACTAGCGGGTTCTCCTACGAGCAGTACTTC.

The rearrangement links TRBV7-9 to TRBJ1-1, with 7 bases identical to TRBD1. Germline CDR1 and CDR2: SEHNR and FQNEAQ (reference sequence). Losses at the gene ends were 0 bases for V and 1 base for J; bases not matched to a gene: 5. CDR3 length: 16 residues. CDR3 sequence: CASSLARDSQNTEAFF. The CDR3 DNA reads TGTGCCAGCAGCTTAGCGCGGGACAGCCAGAACACTGAAGCTTTCTTT.

The chain couples TRBV5-1 to TRBJ2-4, with 9 nucleotides matching TRBD2. CDR1 is SGHRS, CDR2 YFSETQ, per germline. CDR3 length equals 16 residues. With V trimmed by 0 bases and J by 8 bases, 9 bases remained unmatched. CDR3 sequence: CASSLGGLAGEDIQYF. The DNA for the CDR3 is TGCGCCAGCAGCTTGGGGGGACTAGCCGGAGAGGACATTCAGTACTTC.

A single count supports this clone. Other DNA variants within this sample encode the same CDR3. The genes are TRBV5-1 and TRBJ1-1; D is unclear. Deletions cut 2 bases from V and 0 bases from J, with 5 bases between. Germline loops: CDR1 SGHRS, CDR2 YFSETQ. The CDR3 loop spans 13 amino acids. The CDR3 region is CASSLIVNTEAFF. The CDR3 DNA reads as TGCGCCAGCAGCTTAATAGTGAACACTGAAGCTTTCTTT.

The rearrangement joins TRBV30 to TRBJ1-3; 7 bases map to TRBD1. V dropped 1 base and J dropped 0; count of bases not matched to a gene: 6. The CDR3 has 16 amino acids. CDR1 GTSNPN and CDR2 SVGIG come from the germline V gene (reference sequence). CDR3 region: CAWSATGSYSGNTIYF. The CDR3 nucleotides are TGTGCCTGGAGTGCGACAGGGTCCTACTCTGGAAACACCATATATTTT.

This chain joins TRBV5-1 and TRBJ2-7; tentative D call: TRBD2 (6 bases). Trimming took off 2 bases at V and 4 bases at J, with 13 bases between the two ends. Germline CDR1 reads SGHRS; CDR2 reads YFSETQ. The CDR3 sequence is 14 residues long. For the CDR3, the DNA is TGCGCCAGCAGCTTTCTTCAGGGAGGATACGAGCAGTACTTC. Translation gives CASSFLQGGYEQYF. The full variable domain, with the rest looked up from reference TRBV5-1 and TRBJ2-7, is KAGVTQTPRYLIKTRGQQVTLSCSPISGHRSVSWYQQTPGQGLQFLFEYFSETQRNKGNFPGRFSGRQFSNSRSEMNVSTLELGDSALYLCASSFLQGGYEQYFGPGTRLTVT.

The chain is built from TRBV7-6 and TRBJ2-6, with a tentative D call TRBD1 (5 bases). The V gene lost 1 base and the J gene lost 4 bases, with 11 bases spanning the gap. CDR3 size: 16 residues. From germline, CDR1 is SGHVS and CDR2 FNYEAQ. In DNA, the CDR3 is TGTGCCAGCAGCTTAGGTGCAGGGTACGGGGCCAACGTCCTGACTTTC. Its protein product is CASSLGAGYGANVLTF.